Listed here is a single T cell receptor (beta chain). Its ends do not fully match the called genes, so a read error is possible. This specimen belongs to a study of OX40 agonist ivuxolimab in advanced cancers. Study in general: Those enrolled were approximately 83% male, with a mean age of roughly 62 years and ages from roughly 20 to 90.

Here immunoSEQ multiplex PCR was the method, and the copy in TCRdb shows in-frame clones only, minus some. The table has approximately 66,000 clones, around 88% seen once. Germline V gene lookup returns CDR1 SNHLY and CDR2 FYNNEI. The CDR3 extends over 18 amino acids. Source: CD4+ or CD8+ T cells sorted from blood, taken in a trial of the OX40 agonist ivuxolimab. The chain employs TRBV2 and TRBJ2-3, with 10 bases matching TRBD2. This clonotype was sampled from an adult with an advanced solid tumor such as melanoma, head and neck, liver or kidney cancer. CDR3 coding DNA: TGTGCCAGCAGCGAAGGGAGTAGCGGGGGGTTTAACGCAGATACGCAGTATTTT. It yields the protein CASSEGSSGGFNADTQYF.